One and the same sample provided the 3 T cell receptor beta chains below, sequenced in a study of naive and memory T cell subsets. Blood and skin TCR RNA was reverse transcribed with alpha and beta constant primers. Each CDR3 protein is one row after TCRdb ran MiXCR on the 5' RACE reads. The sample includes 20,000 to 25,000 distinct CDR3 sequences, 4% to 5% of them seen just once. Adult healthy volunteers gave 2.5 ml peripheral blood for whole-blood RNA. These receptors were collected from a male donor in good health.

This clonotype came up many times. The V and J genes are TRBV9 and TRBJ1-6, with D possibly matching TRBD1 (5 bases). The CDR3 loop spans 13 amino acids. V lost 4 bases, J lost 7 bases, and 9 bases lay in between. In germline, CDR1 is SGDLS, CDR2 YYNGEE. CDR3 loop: CASSRDGNSPLHF. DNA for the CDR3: TGTGCCAGCAGCCGGGACGGGAATTCACCCCTCCACTTT.

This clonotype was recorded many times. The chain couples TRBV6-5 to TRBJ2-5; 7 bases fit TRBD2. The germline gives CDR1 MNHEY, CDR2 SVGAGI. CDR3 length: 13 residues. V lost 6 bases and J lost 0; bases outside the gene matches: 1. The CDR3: CASSGGNQETQYF. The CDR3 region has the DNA TGTGCCAGCAGCGGGGGGAACCAAGAGACCCAGTACTTC.

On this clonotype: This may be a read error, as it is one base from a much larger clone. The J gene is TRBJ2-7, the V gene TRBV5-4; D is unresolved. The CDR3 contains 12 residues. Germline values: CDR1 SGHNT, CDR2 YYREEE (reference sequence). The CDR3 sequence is CVSSLGNYEQYF. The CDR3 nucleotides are TGTGTCAGCAGCTTAGGGAACTACGAGCAGTACTTC. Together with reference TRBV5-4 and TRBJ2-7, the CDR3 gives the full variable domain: ETGVTQSPTHLIKTRGQQVTLRCSSQSGHNTVSWYQQALGQGPQFIFQYYREEENGRGNFPPRFSGLQFPNYSSELNVNALELDDSALYLCVSSLGNYEQYFGPGTRLTVT.